Listed below are T cell receptor beta chains from one sample, sequenced in a study of blood T cell repertoires in COVID-19. The table came from immunoSEQ multiplex PCR; TCRdb's copy has only in-frame clones and leaves some out. The data show fewer than 350,000 clones, around 90% seen once. Sequencing input: peripheral blood. These receptors all come from a woman aged 25 to 39 with COVID-19, enrolled during active disease. CDR3s include the opening cysteine and the closing phenylalanine or tryptophan. A D gene is named only where the DNA matches it firmly. The size field is filled for only some rows; it gives once, few, many or a size class.

D	size	J	V	CDR3	DNA
.	once	TRBJ2-3	TRBV6-1	CASSESGDTQYF	TGTGCCAGCAGTGAATCCGGAGATACGCAGTATTTT
.	once	TRBJ2-3	TRBV6-5	CASSYYRVPSTDTQYF	TGTGCCAGCAGTTACTACAGGGTCCCTAGCACAGATACGCAGTATTTT
.	.	TRBJ1-3	TRBV28	CASSRQSSGNTIYF	TGTGCCAGCAGCCGACAGTCCTCTGGAAACACCATATATTTT
TRBD1	.	TRBJ2-6	TRBV4-1	CASSQRAGTGYAGANVLTF	TGCGCCAGCAGCCAGCGTGCCGGGACAGGGTATGCTGGGGCCAACGTCCTGACTTTC
.	.	TRBJ1-2	TRBV6-5	CASSTTEFGYGYTF	TGTGCCAGCAGCACGACGGAGTTCGGGTATGGCTACACCTTC
.	.	TRBJ1-2	TRBV4-3	CASSPGQRTNYGYTF	TGCGCCAGCAGCCCAGGACAGAGAACTAACTATGGCTACACCTTC
TRBD2	once	TRBJ2-7	TRBV6-2/TRBV6-3	CASSYSAPGIAGVSYEQYF	TGTGCCAGCAGTTACTCTGCACCCGGAATAGCGGGAGTCTCCTACGAGCAGTACTTC
TRBD2	.	TRBJ2-2	TRBV4-3	CASSSLAGGTGELFF	TGCGCCAGCAGCTCACTAGCGGGAGGGACCGGGGAGCTGTTTTTT
.	.	TRBJ1-1	TRBV30	CAWRWQGFTEAFF	TGTGCCTGGCGCTGGCAGGGATTCACTGAAGCTTTCTTT
TRBD1	.	TRBJ1-1	TRBV6-5	CASSTDRGEAFF	TGTGCCAGCAGTACTGACAGGGGGGAAGCTTTCTTT
.	.	TRBJ2-7	TRBV28	CASSLRQGNSEQYF	TGTGCCAGCAGTTTAAGGCAGGGAAATAGCGAGCAGTACTTC
.	.	TRBJ1-6	TRBV27	CASSSPAGSNSPLHF	TGTGCCAGCAGTTCCCCGGCAGGGTCTAATTCACCCCTCCACTTT
.	.	TRBJ2-6	TRBV6-6	CASSYSGASGANVLTF	TGTGCCAGCAGTTACTCAGGGGCCTCTGGGGCCAACGTCCTGACTTTC
TRBD2	.	TRBJ2-1	TRBV11-2	CASSLHPTSGGYNEQFF	TGTGCCAGCAGCTTGCATCCGACTAGCGGGGGGTACAATGAGCAGTTCTTC
TRBD1	.	TRBJ2-1	TRBV9	CASSVLGQGGNEQFF	TGTGCCAGCAGCGTACTTGGACAGGGGGGGAATGAGCAGTTCTTC
.	once	TRBJ1-2	TRBV12-3/TRBV12-4	CASSPDSLYGYTF	TGTGCCAGCAGCCCGGACAGCCTCTATGGCTACACCTTC
TRBD2	.	TRBJ2-7	TRBV20-1	CSASSAVLAGAYEQYF	TGCAGTGCTAGTTCGGCTGTACTAGCGGGAGCCTACGAGCAGTACTTC
TRBD1	.	TRBJ1-2	TRBV10-3	CAIRTGEGNGYTF	TGTGCCATCAGGACAGGGGAGGGGAATGGCTACACCTTC
TRBD1	.	TRBJ2-5	TRBV7-6	CASSFPTEPEGAILETQYF	TGTGCCAGCAGCTTCCCCACGGAGCCCGAGGGGGCGATATTAGAGACCCAGTACTTC
TRBD1	.	TRBJ1-1	TRBV6-6	CASSYQGDRFDEAFF	TGTGCCAGCAGTTACCAAGGGGACAGGTTTGATGAAGCTTTCTTT
TRBD1	.	TRBJ1-6	TRBV28	CASSPTTGYNSPLHF	TGTGCCAGCAGTCCCACGACAGGGTACAATTCACCCCTCCACTTT
.	.	TRBJ2-2	TRBV5-1	CASSLEGDTGELFF	TGCGCCAGCAGCTTGGAGGGGGACACCGGGGAGCTGTTTTTT
TRBD2	.	TRBJ2-3	TRBV2	CASSHPSGRTDTQYF	TGTGCCAGCAGCCACCCTAGCGGGAGAACAGATACGCAGTATTTT
TRBD1	.	TRBJ2-7	TRBV11-2	CASSFTGTGRGEQYF	TGTGCCAGCAGCTTTACCGGGACAGGACGCGGCGAGCAGTACTTC
.	.	TRBJ1-6	TRBV18	CASSSSLGANSPLHF	TGTGCCAGCTCGTCCAGTTTGGGGGCGAATTCACCCCTCCACTTT
TRBD1	.	TRBJ2-5	TRBV7-2	CASSRGQGGETQYF	TGTGCCAGCAGCCGGGGACAGGGTGGGGAGACCCAGTACTTC
.	.	TRBJ1-6	TRBV28	CASSPPPRGSPLHF	TGTGCCAGCAGTCCCCCTCCGCGCGGTTCACCCCTCCACTTT
.	.	TRBJ1-1	TRBV6-5	CASSRTDVRNTEAFF	TGTGCCAGCAGCCGAACAGACGTACGGAACACTGAAGCTTTCTTT
TRBD1	.	TRBJ1-1	TRBV6-6	CASTDRAYTEAFF	TGTGCCAGCACCGACAGGGCGTACACTGAAGCTTTCTTT
.	.	TRBJ2-7	TRBV28	CASSPQAGKGYEQYF	TGTGCCAGCAGTCCCCAAGCGGGTAAAGGCTACGAGCAGTACTTC
.	.	TRBJ1-3	TRBV7-8	CASSLATGLGNTIYF	TGTGCCAGCAGCTTAGCTACAGGGCTTGGAAACACCATATATTTT
TRBD2	.	TRBJ2-6	TRBV6-5	CASSLAGDGANVLTF	TGTGCCAGCAGTTTAGCGGGAGACGGGGCCAACGTCCTGACTTTC
.	.	TRBJ2-3	TRBV4-1	CASSQGGGQVTDTQYF	TGCGCCAGCAGCCAGGGAGGGGGACAGGTCACAGATACGCAGTATTTT
TRBD1	once	TRBJ1-2	TRBV3-1/TRBV3-2	CASSQGAGGNYGYTF	TGTGCCAGCAGCCAGGGGGCAGGGGGCAACTATGGCTACACCTTC
.	.	TRBJ2-3	TRBV7-9	CASSLQVDTQYF	TGTGCCAGCAGCTTGCAGGTCGATACGCAGTATTTT
TRBD1	.	TRBJ1-3	TRBV7-2	CASSWDSRNTIYF	TGTGCCAGCAGTTGGGACAGTAGAAACACCATATATTTT
.	.	TRBJ2-3	TRBV5-8	CASSLGVEGSDTQYF	TGTGCCAGCAGCTTGGGGGTGGAGGGATCCGATACGCAGTATTTT
.	.	TRBJ2-2	TRBV27	CASSLSAGELFF	TGTGCCAGCAGTCTCTCGGCCGGGGAGCTGTTTTTT
.	.	TRBJ1-3	TRBV4-3	CASSQHLTVSGNTIYF	TGCGCCAGCAGCCAACACCTCACAGTCTCTGGAAACACCATATATTTT
.	once	TRBJ1-5	TRBV6-5	CASSPNSNQPQHF	TGTGCCAGCAGTCCAAATAGCAATCAGCCCCAGCATTTT
TRBD2	.	TRBJ2-1	TRBV7-2	CASSRNGAGGYNEQFF	TGTGCCAGCAGCAGGAACGGAGCGGGGGGCTACAATGAGCAGTTCTTC
.	.	TRBJ2-7	TRBV7-8	CASSPLTGISYEQYF	TGTGCCAGCAGCCCCCTCACAGGTATATCCTACGAGCAGTACTTC
TRBD1	.	TRBJ1-6	TRBV7-2	CASSLDGRGYYNSPLHF	TGTGCCAGCAGCTTAGACGGCAGGGGGTACTATAATTCACCCCTCCACTTT
TRBD1	once	TRBJ2-2	TRBV5-4	CASSPGQGRPGELFF	TGTGCCAGCAGCCCGGGACAGGGACGGCCAGGGGAGCTGTTTTTT
.	.	TRBJ1-1	TRBV28	CASSLSGVTEAFF	TGTGCCAGCAGTTTATCCGGGGTGACTGAAGCTTTCTTT
.	.	TRBJ1-2	TRBV6-1	CASSEPRWRKDYGYTF	TGTGCCAGCAGTGAACCACGGTGGCGGAAGGACTATGGCTACACCTTC
TRBD2	.	TRBJ2-5	TRBV28	CNRGGITPQETQYF	TGTAACCGGGGAGGGATTACTCCGCAAGAGACCCAGTACTTC
.	.	TRBJ1-6	TRBV5-1	CASSLLGTNSPLHF	TGCGCCAGCAGCTTGCTTGGCACCAATTCACCCCTCCACTTT
.	.	TRBJ2-3	TRBV6-6	CASSLSETDTQYF	TGTGCCAGCAGCCTATCCGAAACAGATACGCAGTATTTT
.	few	TRBJ2-4	TRBV7-2	CASSLQATGNIQYF	TGTGCCAGCAGCCTCCAAGCTACAGGGAACATTCAGTACTTC
TRBD2	.	TRBJ2-2	TRBV6-5	CASSPGTSDTGELFF	TGTGCCAGCAGTCCCGGGACTAGCGACACCGGGGAGCTGTTTTTT
TRBD2	.	TRBJ2-1	TRBV5-4	CATSGRFYEQFF	TGTGCCACTAGCGGGAGATTCTATGAGCAGTTCTTC
TRBD2	.	TRBJ2-3	TRBV6-2/TRBV6-3	CASSYSPTRTSGTDTQYF	TGTGCCAGCAGTTATTCCCCAACACGGACTAGCGGGACAGATACGCAGTATTTT